The clone carrying this TCR beta chain was seen a handful of times. Its target is unknown. These data come from a study of T cell responses to AZD1222 COVID-19 vaccine. This table comes from immunoSEQ multiplex PCR, and its TCRdb copy is limited to in-frame clones, with some not included. This sample yields 180,000 or so clones, of which about 93% are seen a single time; 1% belongs to the top ten. Findings and limits, study-wide: At 160-218 and 743-854, vaccine-associated CD4 TCRs were dominant, and they spanned spike. Only five or six AZD1222 recipients were seropositive at baseline. An increase in Spike-specific TCR breadth and depth was observed after two AZD1222 doses. Unmutated variant regions are reportedly targeted by nearly half of spike-specific TCRs.

The sample was peripheral blood, taken 28 days after the second AZD1222 dose. The clonotype was recovered from an adult who received the AZD1222 COVID-19 vaccine.

The CDR3: CASSYSPYSGNTIYF. The CDR3 DNA sequence: TGTGCCAGCAGTTACTCACCATACTCTGGAAACACCATATATTTT. This chain joins TRBV6-2 or TRBV6-3 and TRBJ1-3; D is ambiguous. Germline CDR1 and CDR2: MNHEY and SVGEGT. Trimming stripped 0 bases from V and 0 bases from J, with 6 bases between. The CDR3 has 15 residues.